The T cell receptor (beta chain) under discussion was sequenced for a study of CD8+ T cells in alopecia areata (dated by TCRdb to 2016 to 2018). With respect to the entire study: The treated patients, all with moderate-to-severe alopecia areata, were enrolled in an open-label pilot trial of oral tofacitinib given at 5 to 10 mg twice daily. Tofacitinib was given for 6 to 18 months, followed by 6 months of follow-up off drug to assess delayed response and recurrence. The SALT score, which quantifies the percentage of affected scalp surface area, was used to measure disease severity in treated patients. In both human patients and the C3H/HeJ mouse model, the study applied high-throughput TCRbeta sequencing to look at T cell clonal expansion in alopecia areata. Human TCRbeta sequencing covered scalp tissue and sorted CD4+ and CD8+ peripheral blood T cells from patchy and totalis/universalis alopecia areata patients and healthy controls. Biopsies were taken from tofacitinib-treated patients at baseline and again at 4 and 24 weeks into treatment, and several of those patients also had a later scalp biopsy. Clonality in the scalp was compared among normal scalp (n=4), patchy alopecia areata scalp (n=8), and alopecia totalis/universalis scalp (n=8). RNA came from the PAXgene miRNA kit for fixed scalp, the miRNeasy kit for PBMCs, and the RNeasy kit for mouse skin. immunoSEQ multiplex PCR using 35 Vbeta forward primers and 13 Jbeta reverse primers was used to amplify TCRbeta CDR3 regions.

In the paper's terms, the time point label means: four to five weeks on oral tofacitinib. Read against the paper, the sample's treatment or condition label means: oral pan-JAK inhibitor, 5-10 mg twice daily. Lesional scalp punch biopsies and peripheral blood were obtained from alopecia areata patients. PBMCs were separated by density centrifugation and stained for CD3, CD4 and CD8, after which CD4+ and CD8+ T cells were sorted on a FACSAria. To prepare the library, the immunoSEQ multiplex PCR assay was applied. To provide template for TCR sequencing, every sample had RNA extracted and reverse transcribed into cDNA. First-strand cDNA was synthesized with SuperScript III using a 2:1 mix of oligo-dT and random hexamers. A synthetic immune receptor repertoire was used to assess amplification bias, and residual bias was removed computationally. The published analysis was carried out like this. Raw reads were preprocessed for error removal, and CDR3 was defined according to IMGT conventions as running from the conserved cysteine to phenylalanine. Clonality was calculated as 1 minus Shannon entropy normalized by log2 of the number of productive unique TCRs. Whether scalp clones were CD4 or CD8 was inferred by matching scalp TCRbeta sequences against CD4 and CD8 repertoires sorted from blood. The table was pulled from immuneACCESS by TCRdb, which kept in-frame rearrangements only. Such tables lose some clones; where checked, under half of the loss comes from unresolved V genes, and the rest has no known cause. Clone size and the V and J calls come from that table; the DNA yielded D and trimming. This sample holds around 200,000 clones; less than 65% were observed only once. The leading ten clones occupy around 3.9% of the sample.

The CDR3, from cysteine to phenylalanine, totals 13 residues. Just the 39-base CDR3 DNA is kept, in frame starting at base 1. Compared with germline, V lacks 8 bases and J lacks 7 bases; bases without a gene match: 2. Based on the germline V gene, the CDR1 and CDR2 sequences are MNHEY and SVGAGI. Note on this clone: Its antigen remains unidentified. Base qualities are not provided; no much larger clone lies one nucleotide away.

Summary of the overall study and its limitations: Compared with normal scalp, lesional scalp had higher clonality and more expanded CD8+ clones, particularly in alopecia totalis/universalis, a pattern that suggests antigenic drive. Shared TCR sequences between patients were less evident than in mice, which may be partly attributable to HLA diversity in the patient population. Scalp TCR repertoire analysis is complicated because resident alphabeta T cells in normal human skin are also sequenced, whereas mouse skin is dominated by gammadelta T cells. Many expanded lesional clones were found to persist in scalp and blood during tofacitinib treatment, and relapse after treatment cessation may be partly explained by this persistence. With tofacitinib, both scalp clonality and the number of expanded CD8+ clones among the top 100 scalp clones went down significantly. Because the treated cohort was small and included a single nonresponder, larger studies are needed to assess links between baseline CD8+ expansion and response.

Sample: CD4+ T cells sorted from blood, taken at week 4, from a patient treated with tofacitinib. The chain was built from TRBV6-5 and TRBJ2-3, with TRBD2 matching 14 junction bases. The source is a human donor with alopecia areata. CDR3 region: CASWTSGGYTQYF. In nucleotide form, the sequence is TGTGCCAGCTGGACTAGCGGGGGGTATACGCAGTATTTT.